The present T cell receptor beta chain was sequenced within a study of blood T cell repertoires in COVID-19. Assay: immunoSEQ multiplex PCR; the TCRdb copy retains only in-frame clones and omits some. The sample contains around 78,000 clones, 90% of which appear only once. V lost 7 bases and J lost 2, with 14 bases in between. This CDR3 is 14 amino acids long. Germline V gene lookup returns CDR1 MDHEN and CDR2 SYDVKM. The clonotype originates from a woman in her forties or fifties in a cohort sampled during active COVID-19. The sample consisted of peripheral blood. The chain recombines TRBV28 with TRBJ2-5, with D perhaps TRBD2 (6 bases). CDR3 in DNA: TGTGCCAGCATGGAGGGAGGCCCGCAAGAGACCCAGTACTTC. Translated: CASMEGGPQETQYF.